These 20 T cell receptor beta chains originate from one sample sequenced in a study of graft-versus-host responses after intestinal transplantation. This table comes from immunoSEQ multiplex PCR, and its TCRdb copy is limited to in-frame clones, with some not included. The data hold about 39,000 clones, with about 96% observed a single time. Which antigens these TCRs recognize remains unknown. The material was unstimulated CD8+ T cells sorted from spleen or lymph node cells, obtained before transplant. These receptor sequences come from a human donor who was the organ donor for an intestinal transplant.

The chain has TRBV25-1 and TRBJ1-2; no reliable D call. V shed 8 bases and J shed 0 bases, with 16 bases lying between them. Germline V gene data show CDR1 as MGHDK and CDR2 as SYGVNS. The CDR3 runs to 15 residues. CDR3 nucleotide sequence: TGTGCCAGCTCAAAAGGTGGCACCACTAACTATGGCTACACCTTC. It yields the protein CASSKGGTTNYGYTF.

The J gene is TRBJ2-3, the V gene TRBV4-2, with D uncertain. Germline values: CDR1 LGHNA, CDR2 YNFKEQ. V was cut by 11 bases and J by 1 base, with 1 base left in between. The CDR3 loop spans 9 amino acids. The CDR3 sequence is CACTDTQYF. For the CDR3, the DNA is TGTGCCTGCACAGATACGCAGTATTTT.

The V gene is TRBV29-1, the J gene TRBJ2-1, with no clear D. Looked up from germline, CDR1 is SQVTM and CDR2 is ANQGSEA. CDR3 length: 9 residues. V was cut by 3 bases and J by 8 bases, with 2 bases left in between. The DNA of the CDR3 is TGCAGCGTTGATGATGAGCAGTTCTTC. Its translation is CSVDDEQFF.

The CDR3 DNA reads TGTGCCACCAGCAGAGAAGGCACAGATACGCAGTATTTT. This gives the protein CATSREGTDTQYF. This rearrangement joins TRBV15 to TRBJ2-3; D ambiguous. CDR1 and CDR2 (germline): LNHNV, YYDKDF (reference sequence). V lost 0 bases and J 1 base, leaving 2 bases between the germline ends. This CDR3 contains 13 residues.

The gene calls are TRBV27 and TRBJ2-7, with unresolved D. CDR3 length equals 15 residues. Germline values: CDR1 MNHEY, CDR2 SMNVEV (reference sequence). The ends were cut back, 1 base at V and 4 bases at J, with 14 bases in the middle. The CDR3 nucleotides are TGTGCCAGCAGTTTATTTGGGCCTCACGGGTACGAGCAGTACTTC. Amino acid sequence: CASSLFGPHGYEQYF.

The chain uses TRBV7-2 and TRBJ1-6; TRBD1 aligns across 7 bases. J was trimmed by 4 bases and V by 4 bases; bases with no gene match: 4. Germline CDR1 reads SGHTA; CDR2 reads FQGNSA. The CDR3 has 15 residues. CDR3: CASSWTGQYNSPLHF. The DNA for the CDR3 is TGTGCCAGCAGCTGGACGGGACAGTATAATTCACCCCTCCACTTT.

The chain couples TRBV27 to TRBJ2-2; 8 bases align to TRBD1. Germline trimming cut 2 bases from V and 7 bases from J; bases unmatched to any gene: 6. Per germline, CDR1 MNHEY and CDR2 SMNVEV (reference sequence). The CDR3 sequence is 15 residues long. In DNA form, the CDR3 reads TGTGCCAGCAGTTTACCCAGGGGGCTTGGCGGGGAGCTGTTTTTT. It translates to CASSLPRGLGGELFF.

This clone appeared once. This sequence joins TRBV5-5 and TRBJ2-7, with a weak D call TRBD1 (6 bases). Trimming removed 0 bases from V and 3 bases from J, with 7 bases in between. Germline V gene data show CDR1 as SGHKS and CDR2 as YYEKEE (reference sequence). There are 13 residues in the CDR3. The CDR3 loop reads CASSLGGRYEQYF. The DNA for the CDR3 is TGTGCCAGCAGCTTGGGGGGGCGCTACGAGCAGTACTTC.

The chain is built from TRBV5-1 and TRBJ1-1; TRBD1 might be the D (5 bases). The V end was cut by 2 bases, the J end by 5 bases, with 10 bases between. The germline CDR1 and CDR2 sequences are SGHRS and YFSETQ. There are 13 residues in the CDR3. DNA for the CDR3: TGCGCCAGCAGCTTCGGGGCTGGGACTGAAGCTTTCTTT. Protein sequence: CASSFGAGTEAFF.

This chain connects TRBV6-5 to TRBJ2-5; D may be TRBD2 (6 bases). In germline, CDR1 is MNHEY, CDR2 SVGAGI. This CDR3 comprises 15 residues. V gave up 3 bases and J gave up 1 base, with 12 bases separating them. The CDR3 region has the DNA TGTGCCAGCAGTTATTTCCGGGGGACCCAAGAGACCCAGTACTTC. Amino acid sequence: CASSYFRGTQETQYF.

The chain has TRBV5-6 and TRBJ1-1; the D gene is possibly TRBD1 (5 bases). The ends were cut back, 0 bases at V and 1 base at J, with 7 bases in the middle. Per the germline V gene, CDR1 is SGHDT and CDR2 is YYEEEE. The CDR3 is 14 residues long. Here the CDR3 DNA reads TGTGCCAGCAGCTTGGGACAGACGAACACTGAAGCTTTCTTT. Protein sequence: CASSLGQTNTEAFF.

V usage is TRBV6-1 and J usage is TRBJ2-7; D perhaps matches TRBD1 (5 bases). This CDR3 contains 16 residues. The germline gives CDR1 MNHNS, CDR2 SASEGT. The V end lost 0 bases, the J end lost 2 bases, and 14 bases lay between the germline ends. The CDR3 sequence is CASSEAPTVETYEQYF. The CDR3 nucleotides read TGTGCCAGCAGTGAAGCCCCGACAGTGGAAACCTACGAGCAGTACTTC.

This rearrangement joins TRBV7-9 to TRBJ2-6, with D perhaps TRBD2 (6 bases). Per the germline V gene, CDR1 is SEHNR and CDR2 is FQNEAQ (reference sequence). V was cut by 5 bases and J by 2 bases, with 13 bases left in between. The length of the CDR3 is 16 residues. CDR3 residues: CASSRWSGAGANVLTF. The CDR3 nucleotides read TGTGCCAGCAGCCGGTGGTCGGGGGCTGGGGCCAACGTCCTGACTTTC. Full variable domain (remainder filled in from reference TRBV7-9 and TRBJ2-6): DTGVSQNPRHKITKRGQNVTFRCDPISEHNRLYWYRQTLGQGPEFLTYFQNEAQLEKSRLLSDRFSAERPKGSFSTLEIQRTEQGDSAMYLCASSRWSGAGANVLTFGAGSRLTVL.

The chain combines TRBV9 with TRBJ2-7, with 10 positions matching TRBD2. From germline, CDR1 is SGDLS and CDR2 YYNGEE. The trim removed 4 bases at V and 3 bases at J, leaving 7 bases unmatched. The CDR3 covers 15 residues. The CDR3 loop is CASSSRSGGGYEQYF. The CDR3 nucleotides read TGTGCCAGCAGCTCCCGCAGCGGGGGGGGCTACGAGCAGTACTTC.

The chain recombines TRBV5-6 with TRBJ2-3; a weak D match, TRBD2 (6 bases). Looked up from germline, CDR1 is SGHDT and CDR2 is YYEEEE. The V end lost 4 bases, the J end lost 7 bases, and 10 bases lay between the germline ends. There are 12 residues in the CDR3. This CDR3 is CASSAGLYTQYF. The DNA for the CDR3 is TGTGCCAGCAGCGCGGGACTCTATACGCAGTATTTT.

The J gene is TRBJ2-1, the V gene TRBV18, with 9 bases that match TRBD2. The trim removed 8 bases at V and 8 bases at J, leaving 10 bases unmatched. Germline values: CDR1 KGHSH, CDR2 LQKENI. This CDR3 spans 14 amino acids. DNA for the CDR3: TGTGCCAGCCCCTGGGCTAGCGGGGCGGATGAGCAGTTCTTC. It codes for CASPWASGADEQFF.

The chain uses TRBV6-6 and TRBJ1-2; 8 bases line up with TRBD1. CDR3 length: 16 residues. Germline CDR1 reads MNHNY; CDR2 reads SVGAGI (reference sequence). V dropped 2 bases and J dropped 5; count of bases not matched to a gene: 10. In nucleotides, the CDR3 is TGTGCCAGCAGTTACCTCAGGCAGGGGGCTTATTATGGCTACACCTTC. Its protein product is CASSYLRQGAYYGYTF.

The chain carries TRBV6-5 and TRBJ2-7, with a tentative D call TRBD1 (5 bases). The CDR3 is made up of 15 amino acids. Trimming took 2 bases from V and 2 from J, leaving 13 bases between them. Looked up from germline, CDR1 is MNHEY and CDR2 is SVGAGI. The CDR3, as DNA: TGTGCCAGCAGTTACCCCAGACAGCTCACCTACGAGCAGTACTTC. Protein product: CASSYPRQLTYEQYF.

V is TRBV19 and J is TRBJ2-1, with a tentative D call TRBD1 (6 bases). This CDR3 contains 13 residues. Per germline, CDR1 LNHDA and CDR2 SQIVND (reference sequence). Trimming stripped 4 bases from V and 4 bases from J, with 8 bases between. Here the CDR3 reads CASSNREYNEQFF. CDR3 in DNA: TGTGCCAGTAGTAACAGGGAATACAATGAGCAGTTCTTC. Together with reference TRBV19 and TRBJ2-1, the CDR3 gives the full variable domain: DGGITQSPKYLFRKEGQNVTLSCEQNLNHDAMYWYRQDPGQGLRLIYYSQIVNDFQKGDIAEGYSVSREKKESFPLTVTSAQKNPTAFYLCASSNREYNEQFFGPGTRLTVL.

The rearrangement links TRBV27 to TRBJ2-2; tentative D call: TRBD1 (5 bases). Trimming stripped 4 bases from V and 1 base from J, with 13 bases between. The CDR3 has 16 residues. Germline assignment: CDR1 MNHEY and CDR2 SMNVEV (reference sequence). CDR3 loop: CASSSLDKMNTGELFF. The DNA of the CDR3 is TGTGCCAGCAGTTCGTTGGACAAGATGAACACCGGGGAGCTGTTTTTT.